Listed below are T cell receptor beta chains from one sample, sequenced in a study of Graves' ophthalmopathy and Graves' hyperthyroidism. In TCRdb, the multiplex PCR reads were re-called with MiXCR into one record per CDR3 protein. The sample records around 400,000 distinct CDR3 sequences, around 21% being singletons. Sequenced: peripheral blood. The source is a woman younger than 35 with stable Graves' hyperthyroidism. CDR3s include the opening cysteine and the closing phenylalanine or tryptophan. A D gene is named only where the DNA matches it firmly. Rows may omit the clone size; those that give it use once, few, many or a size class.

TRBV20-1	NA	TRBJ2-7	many	CSARDGTGREQYF	TGCAGTGCTAGAGATGGAACAGGGCGAGAGCAGTACTTC
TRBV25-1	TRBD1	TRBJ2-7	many	CASSGQVYEQYF	TGTGCCAGCTCGGGACAGGTCTACGAGCAGTACTTC
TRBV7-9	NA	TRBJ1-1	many	CASSLIYTEAFF	TGTGCCAGCAGCCTAATATACACTGAAGCTTTCTTT
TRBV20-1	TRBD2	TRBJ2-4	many	CSARGVISGRAGAKNIQYF	TGCAGTGCTAGAGGAGTTATTAGCGGGAGGGCTGGGGCCAAAAACATTCAGTACTTC
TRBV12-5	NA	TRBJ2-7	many	CASGPDTSYEQYF	TGTGCTAGTGGTCCGGACACTTCCTACGAGCAGTACTTC
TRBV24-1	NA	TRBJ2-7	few	CATSETGTKSSYEQYF	TGTGCCACCAGTGAGACCGGGACAAAGAGCTCCTACGAGCAGTACTTC
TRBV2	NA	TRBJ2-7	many	CASSGDGPISYEQYF	TGTGCCAGCAGTGGGGACGGGCCGATATCCTACGAGCAGTACTTC
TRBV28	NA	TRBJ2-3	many	CASRRKQVLIDTQYF	TGTGCCAGCAGGAGGAAACAGGTCCTTATAGATACGCAGTATTTT
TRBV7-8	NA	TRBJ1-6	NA	CASSLAGTADNSPLHF	TGTGCCAGCAGCTTAGCGGGGACGGCCGATAATTCACCCCTCCACTTT
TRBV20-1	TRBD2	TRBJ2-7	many	CSARGTSGRVALEQYF	TGCAGTGCTCGCGGGACTAGCGGGAGGGTAGCCTTAGAGCAGTACTTC
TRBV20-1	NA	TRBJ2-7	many	CSARGPLVGQGWYEQYF	TGCAGTGCTAGAGGTCCCCTCGTGGGGCAGGGTTGGTACGAGCAGTACTTC
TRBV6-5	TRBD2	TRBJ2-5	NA	CASSYTLAGGTQYF	TGTGCCAGCAGTTACACTCTAGCGGGGGGGACCCAGTACTTC
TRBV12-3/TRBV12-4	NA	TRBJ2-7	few	CASSPRTTYHEQYF	TGTGCCAGCAGTCCCAGGACGACTTACCACGAGCAGTACTTC
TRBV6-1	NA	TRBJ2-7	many	CASSEKAGSSYEQYF	TGTGCCAGCAGTGAAAAGGCAGGGAGCTCCTACGAGCAGTACTTC
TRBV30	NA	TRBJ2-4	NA	CAWSLENIQYF	TGTGCCTGGAGTTTGGAAAACATTCAGTACTTC
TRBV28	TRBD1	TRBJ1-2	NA	CAAGRGRNYGYTF	TGTGCGGCAGGGAGGGGGCGCAACTATGGCTACACCTTC
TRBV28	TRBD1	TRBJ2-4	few	CASSFRGQTKNIQYF	TGTGCCAGCAGTTTCAGGGGGCAAACCAAAAACATTCAGTACTTC
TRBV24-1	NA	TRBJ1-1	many	CATSEGNTEAFF	TGTGCCACCAGTGAGGGGAACACTGAAGCTTTCTTT
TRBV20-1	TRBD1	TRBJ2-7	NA	CSARDRALSYEQYF	TGCAGTGCCAGGGACAGGGCGCTCTCCTACGAGCAGTACTTC
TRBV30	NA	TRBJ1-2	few	CAWNGGTYGYTF	TGTGCCTGGAACGGGGGCACGTATGGCTACACCTTC
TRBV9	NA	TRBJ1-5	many	CASSPGSGSNQPQHF	TGTGCCAGCAGCCCCGGATCTGGGAGCAATCAGCCCCAGCATTTT
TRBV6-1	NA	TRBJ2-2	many	CASSELSGADGELFF	TGTGCCAGCAGTGAACTGTCAGGGGCAGACGGGGAGCTGTTTTTT
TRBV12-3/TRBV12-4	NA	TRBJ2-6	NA	CASTRQLSGANVLTF	TGTGCCAGCACCCGTCAGCTCTCTGGGGCCAACGTCCTGACTTTC
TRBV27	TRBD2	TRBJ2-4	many	CASSLLAGGGGNIQYF	TGTGCCAGCAGTTTACTAGCGGGAGGAGGGGGGAACATTCAGTACTTC
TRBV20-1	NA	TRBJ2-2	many	CSASIRLDTGELFF	TGCAGTGCTAGTATCCGGCTGGACACCGGGGAGCTGTTTTTT
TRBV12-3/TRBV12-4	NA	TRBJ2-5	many	CASSFGGQETQYF	TGTGCCAGCAGCTTTGGAGGGCAAGAGACCCAGTACTTC
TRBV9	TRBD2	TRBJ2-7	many	CASSDRLAGGPSSYEQYF	TGTGCCAGCAGCGATCGACTAGCGGGAGGTCCCTCCTCCTACGAGCAGTACTTC
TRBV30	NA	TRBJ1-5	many	CAWSVSFVSGQPQHF	TGTGCCTGGAGTGTATCGTTTGTATCGGGTCAGCCCCAGCATTTT
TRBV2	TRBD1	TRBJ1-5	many	CASSELQGMVPQHF	TGTGCCAGCAGTGAATTACAGGGGATGGTGCCCCAGCATTTT
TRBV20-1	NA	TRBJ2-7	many	CSASTSSYEQYF	TGCAGTGCTAGTACAAGCTCCTACGAGCAGTACTTC
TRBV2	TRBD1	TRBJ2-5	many	CASDEGARRTQYF	TGTGCCAGCGATGAGGGGGCAAGGCGGACCCAGTACTTC
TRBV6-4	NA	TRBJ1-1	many	CASSPFRDPMRLRAAFF	TGTGCCAGCAGCCCTTTTCGTGACCCAATGCGACTCCGGGCGGCTTTCTTT
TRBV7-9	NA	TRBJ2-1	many	CASSRPLDEQFF	TGTGCCAGCAGCCGACCCCTGGATGAGCAGTTCTTC
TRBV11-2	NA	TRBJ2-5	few	CASSLDRGRVGETQYF	TGTGCCAGCAGCTTAGATCGGGGAAGGGTCGGGGAGACCCAGTACTTC
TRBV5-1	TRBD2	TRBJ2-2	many	CASSSGLADTGELFF	TGCGCCAGCAGCTCCGGACTAGCCGACACCGGGGAGCTGTTTTTT
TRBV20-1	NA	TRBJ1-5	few	CSARGASAGEVVMPQHF	TGCAGTGCTAGAGGGGCTAGCGCGGGGGAGGTCGTTATGCCCCAGCATTTT